This T cell receptor (beta chain) was identified during a study of T cells after yellow fever vaccination. Looking at the study overall: The authors prepared low-cell-number fractions using SMART-Seq v4 Ultra Low Input.

This clonotype was counted only a few times. 5'RACE template switching produced TCR cDNA carrying a universal primer site and UMIs. TCRdb re-analysed the 5' RACE reads in MiXCR, keeping a single row per CDR3 protein. Here the sample spans approximately 300,000 distinct CDR3 sequences, around 7.3% being singletons. V shed 4 bases and J shed 4 bases, with 11 bases lying between them. Germline CDR1 DFQATT, CDR2 SNEGSKA (reference sequence). CDR3 size: 13 residues. This specimen consisted of PBMCs, obtained around 45 days after the first yellow fever vaccination. This TCR derives from a man younger than 30 who received the YFV17D yellow fever vaccine. The gene calls are TRBV20-1 and TRBJ2-1, with D perhaps TRBD1 (6 bases). The CDR3 DNA sequence: TGCAGTGCTATGGACAGTCTTTACAATGAGCAGTTCTTC. Residues: CSAMDSLYNEQFF.